This TCR beta chain was obtained from a study of T-cell memory formation after mild COVID-19. Study background: TCR clusters were largely donor specific.

Study-wide results and limits: Detection of some responders pre-infection suggested pre-existing cross-reactive memory T cells participated. The study found balanced CD4/CD8 in clones contracting day 15 to 85 and a CD4+ lean in later expanders. Confirmation was lacking for SARS-CoV-2 specificity of second-wave clones that peaked on day 37.

V shed 1 base and J shed 5 bases, with 12 bases lying between them. CDR1 is SGHDT, CDR2 YYEEEE, per germline. The CDR3 extends over 15 amino acids. There are a few counts of this clonotype. Its cognate antigen is unknown. TCRdb ran MiXCR on the 5' RACE reads and lists one entry per CDR3 protein. This table holds almost 550,000 distinct CDR3 sequences, about a fifth found once. This chain joins TRBV5-6 and TRBJ2-2, with unresolved D. The material sequenced was PBMCs or a T cell subset sorted from them (not recorded which). The TCR sequence derives from an adult woman who had mild COVID-19 (a few samples of this study predate the infection). Cell type and time point are not known. CDR3 nucleotides: TGTGCCAGCAGCTTGTCTCTGGGCGGTACCGGGGAGCTGTTTTTT. This encodes CASSLSLGGTGELFF. Complete variable domain (other parts from reference TRBV5-6 and TRBJ2-2): DAGVTQSPTHLIKTRGQQVTLRCSPKSGHDTVSWYQQALGQGPQFIFQYYEEEERQRGNFPDRFSGHQFPNYSSELNVNALLLGDSALYLCASSLSLGGTGELFFGEGSRLTVL.